Listed below are T cell receptor beta chains from one sample, sequenced in a study of Graves' ophthalmopathy and Graves' hyperthyroidism. Via MiXCR, TCRdb re-called the multiplex PCR reads, giving one row per CDR3 protein. The sample yields approximately 330,000 distinct CDR3 sequences, around a sixth seen once. Material for sequencing was peripheral blood. The receptors here all came from an adult man with Graves' ophthalmopathy. Both conserved end residues are part of each CDR3. The D gene is left open where the match is weak. Clone size is stated in some rows and not others, as once, few, many or a class when expanded.

-,TRBJ2-7,-,TRBV15,CATRLTPYYEQYF,TGTGCCACCAGGCTGACACCGTACTACGAGCAGTACTTC
many,TRBJ2-7,TRBD1,TRBV6-1,CASSLPDRVYEQYF,TGTGCCAGCAGCCTCCCGGACAGGGTCTACGAGCAGTACTTC
few,TRBJ1-5,-,TRBV5-6,CASSFRGSGAGQPQHF,TGTGCCAGCAGCTTTCGGGGGTCAGGGGCTGGCCAGCCCCAGCATTTT
many,TRBJ2-7,TRBD1,TRBV7-2,CASSPWTGGDEQYF,TGTGCCAGCAGCCCCTGGACAGGGGGCGACGAGCAGTACTTC
-,TRBJ2-5,TRBD2,TRBV20-1,CSASASGGGETQYF,TGCAGTGCTAGTGCTAGCGGGGGCGGGGAGACCCAGTACTTC
-,TRBJ2-5,-,TRBV4-1,CASSQSRWETQYF,TGCGCCAGCAGCCAATCCAGGTGGGAGACCCAGTACTTC
many,TRBJ1-5,TRBD1,TRBV15,CATSMGTGNNQPQHF,TGTGCCACCAGCATGGGGACAGGGAACAATCAGCCCCAGCATTTT
many,TRBJ2-3,-,TRBV30,CAWSVDRHSTDTQYF,TGTGCCTGGAGTGTAGACCGGCATAGCACAGATACGCAGTATTTT
-,TRBJ2-2,TRBD1,TRBV28,CASTRAVGTGNTGELFF,TGTGCCAGCACCAGGGCGGTGGGGACAGGGAACACCGGGGAGCTGTTTTTT
many,TRBJ1-1,-,TRBV6-1,CASFRESTEAFF,TGTGCCAGTTTCCGGGAGTCCACTGAAGCTTTCTTT
many,TRBJ2-7,TRBD1,TRBV20-1,CSARPGQGAEEQYF,TGCAGTGCTAGACCGGGACAGGGGGCTGAAGAGCAGTACTTC
many,TRBJ2-7,TRBD1,TRBV11-2,CASSLNRGLYEQYF,TGTGCCAGCAGCTTGAACAGGGGGCTCTACGAGCAGTACTTC
many,TRBJ1-3,TRBD1,TRBV19,CASTRRGGPSGNTIYF,TGTGCCAGTACCCGCCGAGGGGGCCCCTCTGGAAACACCATATATTTT
few,TRBJ1-1,TRBD1,TRBV4-2,CASSQAQGQGSTEAFF,TGTGCCAGCAGCCAAGCTCAAGGACAGGGGAGCACTGAAGCTTTCTTT
-,TRBJ2-2,TRBD2,TRBV6-5,CASSYLAGSNTGELFF,TGTGCCAGCAGTTACCTAGCGGGATCTAACACCGGGGAGCTGTTTTTT
many,TRBJ2-2,TRBD1,TRBV6-4,CAAKLKSGQGANTGELFF,TGTGCCGCCAAATTAAAAAGTGGGCAGGGGGCGAACACCGGGGAGCTGTTTTTT
many,TRBJ2-5,-,TRBV6-1,CASSEGGWWQGLGETQYF,TGTGCCAGCAGTGAAGGGGGGTGGTGGCAGGGGTTGGGAGAGACCCAGTACTTC
many,TRBJ2-7,-,TRBV4-1,CASSQARDYEQYF,TGCGCCAGCAGCCAAGCTCGAGACTACGAGCAGTACTTC
many,TRBJ2-5,-,TRBV11-2,CASSPGASAVQETQYF,TGTGCCAGCAGCCCAGGGGCTAGCGCGGTCCAAGAGACCCAGTACTTC
many,TRBJ2-7,TRBD1,TRBV4-2,CASSQATGANSYEQYF,TGTGCCAGCAGCCAAGCGACAGGGGCGAACTCCTACGAGCAGTACTTC
many,TRBJ2-6,-,TRBV29-1,CSVEASGANVLTF,TGCAGCGTTGAAGCCTCTGGGGCCAACGTCCTGACTTTC
few,TRBJ2-1,-,TRBV11-2,CASSLRLPDEYEQFF,TGTGCCAGCAGCTTACGACTACCTGACGAATACGAGCAGTTCTTC
few,TRBJ2-2,-,TRBV5-1,CASSLVGHGLFF,TGCGCCAGCAGCTTGGTTGGTCACGGGCTGTTTTTT